This T cell receptor beta chain was obtained from a study of blood T cell repertoires in COVID-19. Study-level background: From the United States, Italy and Spain came samples of acute and convalescent COVID-19. In each case, the material was cDNA or gDNA derived from T cells, B-cell-depleted T cells, or PBMCs.

Per the original methods: Amplified reference gene primers provided the basis for estimating nucleated cell counts. Profiling relied on immunoSEQ multiplex PCR, and the TCRdb table lists in-frame clones only, not all of them. V, J and clone size were drawn from that table, and D and trimming were deduced from the DNA. The sample includes 130,000 to 150,000 clones, 80% of them seen just once. Trimming removed 9 bases at V and 0 bases at J, with 12 bases between. In germline, CDR1 is ENHRY, CDR2 SYGVKD. The CDR3 is made up of 14 amino acids. Sequenced material: peripheral blood. This receptor was taken from a man between 65 and 85 years old who had recovered from COVID-19. This chain joins TRBV10-3 and TRBJ1-3; tentatively, D is TRBD1 (5 bases). In nucleotides, the CDR3 is TGTGCCATTCGAGACAGCGACTCTGGAAACACCATATATTTT. Translating it yields CAIRDSDSGNTIYF.